These 7 T cell receptor beta chains were all obtained from the same sample, sequenced in a study of blood T cell repertoires in COVID-19. Generated by immunoSEQ multiplex PCR, the TCRdb table keeps only in-frame clones and is missing some. The top ten clones hold 9.8% of a sample with around 94,000 clones, 70% to 85% of them seen once. Sample: peripheral blood. These receptors were obtained from a man aged 60 to 69 with active or convalescent COVID-19.

J is TRBJ2-3 and V is TRBV2, with 10 bases identical to TRBD2. Germline CDR1 and CDR2: SNHLY and FYNNEI. The J segment lost 6 bases and the V segment lost 5 bases, leaving 11 bases of the junction unmatched. CDR3 length: 16 residues. CDR3 sequence (DNA): TGTGCCAGCAGTCCCGGGGCTAGCGGGAGAGGGGATACGCAGTATTTT. Its protein is CASSPGASGRGDTQYF. Using reference TRBV2 and TRBJ2-3 for the parts outside the CDR3, the full variable domain is EPEVTQTPSHQVTQMGQEVILRCVPISNHLYFYWYRQILGQKVEFLVSFYNNEISEKSEIFDDQFSVERPDGSNFTLKIRSTKLEDSAMYFCASSPGASGRGDTQYFGPGTRLTVL.

This rearrangement joins TRBV7-8 to TRBJ2-5; the D is unclear. Germline assignment: CDR1 SGHVS and CDR2 FQNEAQ. The ends were cut back, 1 base at V and 5 bases at J, with 11 bases in the middle. CDR3 size: 14 residues. CDR3 coding DNA: TGTGCCAGCAGCTTAGGGAGCAATGGTGAGACCCAGTACTTC. Translating it yields CASSLGSNGETQYF.

The rearrangement uses TRBV12-3 or TRBV12-4 and TRBJ1-2; D is perhaps TRBD1 (6 bases). Between the trimmed V and J ends, which lost 7 bases and 5 bases, there was a span of 14 bases. There are 13 residues in the CDR3. The CDR3 protein is CASTNSGEYGYTF. In DNA form, the CDR3 reads TGTGCCAGCACCAATTCAGGGGAGTATGGCTACACCTTC.

J is TRBJ2-4 and V is TRBV18; D perhaps matches TRBD1 (5 bases). Germline V gives CDR1 KGHSH, CDR2 LQKENI. Trimming took off 2 bases at V and 2 bases at J, with 10 bases between the two ends. The CDR3 totals 15 residues. The CDR3, as DNA: TGTGCCAGCTCACCAAGACAGAGTACCAAAAACATTCAGTACTTC. It encodes CASSPRQSTKNIQYF. The full variable domain, with the rest looked up from reference TRBV18 and TRBJ2-4, is NAGVMQNPRHLVRRRGQEARLRCSPMKGHSHVYWYRQLPEEGLKFMVYLQKENIIDESGMPKERFSAEFPKEGPSILRIQQVVRGDSAAYFCASSPRQSTKNIQYFGAGTRLSVL.

V and J are TRBV5-5 and TRBJ1-2; TRBD1 aligns across 9 bases. The CDR3 loop spans 12 amino acids. Germline V gene lookup returns CDR1 SGHKS and CDR2 YYEKEE (reference sequence). V lost 4 bases and J lost 6; bases outside the gene matches: 1. The DNA for the CDR3 is TGTGCCAGCAGCAGGGACAGGGATGGCTACACCTTC. Protein product: CASSRDRDGYTF. The full variable domain, in which reference TRBV5-5 and TRBJ1-2 provide the parts outside the CDR3, is DAGVTQSPTHLIKTRGQQVTLRCSPISGHKSVSWYQQVLGQGPQFIFQYYEKEERGRGNFPDRFSARQFPNYSSELNVNALLLGDSALYLCASSRDRDGYTFGSGTRLTVV.

The chain links TRBV5-1 to TRBJ2-2; TRBD2 matches 9 bases. Germline CDR1 SGHRS, CDR2 YFSETQ. The CDR3 loop spans 18 amino acids. J was trimmed by 4 bases and V by 3 bases; bases with no gene match: 13. This CDR3 is CASSWVGPSGTSTGELFF. CDR3 bases: TGCGCCAGCAGCTGGGTGGGACCTAGCGGGACCTCCACCGGGGAGCTGTTTTTT.

The chain is built from TRBV2 and TRBJ1-2; a weak D match, TRBD1 (5 bases). Deletions cut 6 bases from V and 7 bases from J, with 18 bases between. Per the germline V gene, CDR1 is SNHLY and CDR2 is FYNNEI. The CDR3 covers 14 residues. The CDR3 sequence is CASSLGPGSGGYTF. Here the CDR3 DNA reads TGTGCCAGCAGCCTAGGCCCAGGGTCCGGTGGCTACACCTTC.